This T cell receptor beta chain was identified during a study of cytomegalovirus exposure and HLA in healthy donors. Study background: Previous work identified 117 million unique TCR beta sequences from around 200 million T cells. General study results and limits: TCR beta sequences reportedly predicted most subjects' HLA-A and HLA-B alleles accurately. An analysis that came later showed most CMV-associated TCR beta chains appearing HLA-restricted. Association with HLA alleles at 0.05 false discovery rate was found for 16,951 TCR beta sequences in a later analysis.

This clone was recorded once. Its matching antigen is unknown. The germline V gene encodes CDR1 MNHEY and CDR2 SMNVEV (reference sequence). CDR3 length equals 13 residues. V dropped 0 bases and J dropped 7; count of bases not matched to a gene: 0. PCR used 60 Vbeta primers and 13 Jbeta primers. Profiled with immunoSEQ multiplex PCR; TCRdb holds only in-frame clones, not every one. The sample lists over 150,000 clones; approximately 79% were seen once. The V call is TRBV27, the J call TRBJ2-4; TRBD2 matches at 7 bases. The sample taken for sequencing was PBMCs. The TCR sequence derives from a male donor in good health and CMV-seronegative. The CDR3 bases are TGTGCCAGCAGTTTATCCGGGGGGAACATTCAGTACTTC. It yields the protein CASSLSGGNIQYF.